The 7 T cell receptor beta chains listed next were all sequenced from one sample in a study of cytomegalovirus exposure and HLA in healthy donors. Sequencing was performed with immunoSEQ multiplex PCR; in TCRdb, only in-frame clones are kept and a portion is missing. The sample holds 250,000 to 400,000 clones, approximately 88% seen once. The sample taken for sequencing was PBMCs. All receptors come from a man aged 30-40 years in good health and CMV-seronegative.

V is TRBV5-1 and J is TRBJ1-2; 7 nucleotides align to TRBD1. The V segment lost 0 bases and the J segment 4 bases; nucleotides outside the gene matches: 6. The CDR3 is 15 amino acids. The germline V gene has CDR1 SGHRS and CDR2 YFSETQ. This chain's CDR3 is CASSLGAQGGYGYTF. CDR3 in DNA: TGCGCCAGCAGCTTGGGGGCCCAGGGGGGCTATGGCTACACCTTC. Full variable domain (rest looked up from reference TRBV5-1 and TRBJ1-2): KAGVTQTPRYLIKTRGQQVTLSCSPISGHRSVSWYQQTPGQGLQFLFEYFSETQRNKGNFPGRFSGRQFSNSRSEMNVSTLELGDSALYLCASSLGAQGGYGYTFGSGTRLTVV.

This clone appeared once. The chain has TRBV4-1 and TRBJ2-1; maybe TRBD1 (6 bases). CDR3 length equals 15 residues. V lost 4 bases to trimming and J lost 7 bases, with 17 bases between them. Germline CDR1 and CDR2: MGHRA and YSYEKL. The CDR3 DNA is TGCGCCAGCAGCCCCGAACCGACAGGTCAAAATGAGCAGTTCTTC. This gives the protein CASSPEPTGQNEQFF.

The chain is built from TRBV9 and TRBJ2-2; D ambiguous. Germline CDR1 SGDLS, CDR2 YYNGEE. The ends were cut back, 0 bases at V and 6 bases at J, with 6 bases in the middle. The CDR3 is 13 residues long. This CDR3 is CASSVDGSGELFF. The CDR3 DNA follows: TGTGCCAGCAGCGTAGACGGGTCCGGGGAGCTGTTTTTT.

The chain couples TRBV12-5 to TRBJ1-2, with 8 bases that match TRBD1. The CDR3 runs 13 residues. The V gene's germline CDR1 is LGHNT and CDR2 FRNRAP. The junction had 2 bases not matched to a gene; V was cut back by 1 base and J by 7 bases. The CDR3 here is CASGLAGGSGYTF. The CDR3 nucleotides are TGTGCTAGTGGTTTGGCAGGGGGCAGTGGCTACACCTTC. The complete variable domain, with remaining parts taken from reference TRBV12-5 and TRBJ1-2, reads DARVTQTPRHKVTEMGQEVTMRCQPILGHNTVFWYRQTMMQGLELLAYFRNRAPLDDSGMPKDRFSAEMPDATLATLKIQPSEPRDSAVYFCASGLAGGSGYTFGSGTRLTVV.

This clone was observed a few times. V gene TRBV29-1 combines with J gene TRBJ1-2; no definite D call. Between the trimmed V and J ends, which lost 3 bases and 9 bases, there was a span of 5 bases. The CDR3 is 9 residues long. The germline V gene has CDR1 SQVTM and CDR2 ANQGSEA. CDR3 DNA sequence: TGCAGCGTTGATGTTAGCTACACCTTC. Translation gives CSVDVSYTF.

The chain has TRBV4-3 and TRBJ1-1; a weak D match, TRBD1 (6 bases). V was clipped by 1 base and J by 2 bases, with 17 bases between them. The CDR3 has 17 residues. Germline-derived CDR1 and CDR2 are LGHNA and YSLEER. CDR3: CASSQGYRAGDNTEAFF. In DNA, the CDR3 is TGCGCCAGCAGCCAAGGCTATAGGGCAGGGGACAACACTGAAGCTTTCTTT.

The chain couples TRBV6-1 to TRBJ2-7; possible D gene TRBD2, 7 bases. This CDR3 spans 17 amino acids. V dropped 3 bases and J dropped 6 bases, with 24 bases sitting between them. Germline values: CDR1 MNHNS, CDR2 SASEGT. CDR3 loop: CASSDRTHGLGGGEQYF. The CDR3 DNA reads TGTGCCAGCAGTGACCGGACACATGGACTAGGGGGTGGCGAGCAGTACTTC.